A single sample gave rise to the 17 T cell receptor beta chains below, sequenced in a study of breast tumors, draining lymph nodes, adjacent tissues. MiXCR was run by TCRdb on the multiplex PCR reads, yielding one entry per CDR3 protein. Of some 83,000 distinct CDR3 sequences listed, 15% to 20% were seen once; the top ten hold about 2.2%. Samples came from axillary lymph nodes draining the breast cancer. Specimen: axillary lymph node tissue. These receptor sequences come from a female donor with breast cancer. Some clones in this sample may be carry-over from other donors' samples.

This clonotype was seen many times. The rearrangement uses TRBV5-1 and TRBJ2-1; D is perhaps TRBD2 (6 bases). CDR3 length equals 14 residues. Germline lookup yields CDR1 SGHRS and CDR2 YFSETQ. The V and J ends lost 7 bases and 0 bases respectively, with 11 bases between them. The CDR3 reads CASRPSVSYNEQFF. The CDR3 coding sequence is TGCGCCAGCCGACCTAGCGTCTCCTACAATGAGCAGTTCTTC.

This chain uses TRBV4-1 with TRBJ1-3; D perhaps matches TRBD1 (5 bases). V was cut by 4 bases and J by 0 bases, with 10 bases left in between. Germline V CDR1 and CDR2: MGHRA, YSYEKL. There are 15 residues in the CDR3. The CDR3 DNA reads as TGCGCCAGCAGCCTCAGGGATGACTCTGGAAACACCATATATTTT. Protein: CASSLRDDSGNTIYF.

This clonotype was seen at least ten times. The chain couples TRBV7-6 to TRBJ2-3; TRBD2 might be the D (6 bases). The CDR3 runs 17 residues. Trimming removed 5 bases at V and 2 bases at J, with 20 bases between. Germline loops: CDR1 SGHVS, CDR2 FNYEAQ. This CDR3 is CASSPAGDSGDTDTQYF. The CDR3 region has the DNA TGTGCCAGCAGCCCTGCTGGGGATAGCGGTGACACAGATACGCAGTATTTT.

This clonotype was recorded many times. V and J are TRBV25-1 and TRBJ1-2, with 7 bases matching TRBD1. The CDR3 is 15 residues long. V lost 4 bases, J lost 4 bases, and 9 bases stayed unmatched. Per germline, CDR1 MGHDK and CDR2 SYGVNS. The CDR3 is CASSALTGTAYGYTF. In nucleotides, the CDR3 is TGTGCCAGCAGTGCCCTGACAGGGACGGCCTATGGCTACACCTTC.

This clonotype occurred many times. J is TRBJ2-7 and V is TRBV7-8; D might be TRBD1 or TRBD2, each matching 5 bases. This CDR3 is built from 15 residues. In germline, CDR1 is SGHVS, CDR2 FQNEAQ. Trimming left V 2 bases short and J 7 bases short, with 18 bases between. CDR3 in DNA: TGTGCCAGCAGCTTAATTGGTGTCGGGGCCTGGGAGCAGTACTTC. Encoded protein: CASSLIGVGAWEQYF.

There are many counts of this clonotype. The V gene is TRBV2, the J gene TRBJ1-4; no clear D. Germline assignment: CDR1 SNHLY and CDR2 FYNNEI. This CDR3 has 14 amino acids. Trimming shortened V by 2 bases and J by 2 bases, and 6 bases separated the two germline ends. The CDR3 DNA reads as TGTGCCAGCAGTGAACAGGCGACTAATGAAAAACTGTTTTTT. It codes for CASSEQATNEKLFF.

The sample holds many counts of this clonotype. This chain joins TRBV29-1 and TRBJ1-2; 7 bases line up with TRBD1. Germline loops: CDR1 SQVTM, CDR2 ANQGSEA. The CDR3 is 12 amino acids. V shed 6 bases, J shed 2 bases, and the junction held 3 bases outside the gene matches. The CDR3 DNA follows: TGCAGCGTGCTACAGGGGAACTATGGCTACACCTTC. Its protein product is CSVLQGNYGYTF.

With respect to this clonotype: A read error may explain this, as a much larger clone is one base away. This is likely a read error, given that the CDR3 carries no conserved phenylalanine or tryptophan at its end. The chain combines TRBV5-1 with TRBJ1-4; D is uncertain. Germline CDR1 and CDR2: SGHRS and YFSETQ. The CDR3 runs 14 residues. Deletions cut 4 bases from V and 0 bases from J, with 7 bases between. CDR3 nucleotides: TGCGCCAGCAGCCCGACGGCAACTAATGAAAAACTGTTTCTT. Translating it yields CASSPTATNEKLFL.

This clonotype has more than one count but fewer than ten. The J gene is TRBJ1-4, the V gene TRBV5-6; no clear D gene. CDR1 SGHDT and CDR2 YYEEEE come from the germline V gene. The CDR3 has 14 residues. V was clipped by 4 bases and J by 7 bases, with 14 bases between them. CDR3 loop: CASSVPGNAEKLFF. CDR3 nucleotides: TGTGCCAGCAGCGTCCCGGGGAACGCTGAAAAACTGTTTTTT.

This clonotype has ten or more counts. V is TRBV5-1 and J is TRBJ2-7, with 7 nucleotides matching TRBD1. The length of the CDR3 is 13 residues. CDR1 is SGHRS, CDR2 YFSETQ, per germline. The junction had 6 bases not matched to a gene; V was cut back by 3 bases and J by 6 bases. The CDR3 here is CASSSTSGGEQYF. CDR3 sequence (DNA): TGCGCCAGCAGCTCAACTTCAGGGGGCGAGCAGTACTTC. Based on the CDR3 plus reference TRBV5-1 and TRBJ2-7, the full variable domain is KAGVTQTPRYLIKTRGQQVTLSCSPISGHRSVSWYQQTPGQGLQFLFEYFSETQRNKGNFPGRFSGRQFSNSRSEMNVSTLELGDSALYLCASSSTSGGEQYFGPGTRLTVT.

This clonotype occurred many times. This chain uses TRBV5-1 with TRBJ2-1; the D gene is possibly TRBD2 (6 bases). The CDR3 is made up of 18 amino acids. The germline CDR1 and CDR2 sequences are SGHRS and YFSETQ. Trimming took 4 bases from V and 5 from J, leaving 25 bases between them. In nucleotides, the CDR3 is TGCGCCAGCAGCCCATTTACGGGACTTGTACTAGGGAACAATGAGCAGTTCTTC. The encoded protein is CASSPFTGLVLGNNEQFF.

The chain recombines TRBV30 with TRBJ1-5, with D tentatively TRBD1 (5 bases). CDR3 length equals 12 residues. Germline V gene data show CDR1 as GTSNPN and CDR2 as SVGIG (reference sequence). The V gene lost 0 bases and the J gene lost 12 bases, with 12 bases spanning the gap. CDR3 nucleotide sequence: TGTGCCTGGAGTGTACCCGGCAGGGACCAGCATTTT. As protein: CAWSVPGRDQHF.

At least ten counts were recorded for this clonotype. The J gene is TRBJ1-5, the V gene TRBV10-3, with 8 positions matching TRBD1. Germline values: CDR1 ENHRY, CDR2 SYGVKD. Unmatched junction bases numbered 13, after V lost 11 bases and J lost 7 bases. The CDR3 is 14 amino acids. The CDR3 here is CAAREGGTGQPQHF. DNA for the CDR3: TGTGCCGCCAGAGAGGGGGGGACAGGACAGCCCCAGCATTTT.

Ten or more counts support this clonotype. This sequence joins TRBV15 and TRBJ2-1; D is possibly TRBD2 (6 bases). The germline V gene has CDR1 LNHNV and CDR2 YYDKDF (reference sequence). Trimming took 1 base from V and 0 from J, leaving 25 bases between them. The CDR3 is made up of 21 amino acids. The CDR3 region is CATSRVRRARVAASSYNEQFF. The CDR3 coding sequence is TGTGCCACCAGCAGAGTGAGGAGGGCGAGGGTAGCGGCCTCCTCCTACAATGAGCAGTTCTTC.

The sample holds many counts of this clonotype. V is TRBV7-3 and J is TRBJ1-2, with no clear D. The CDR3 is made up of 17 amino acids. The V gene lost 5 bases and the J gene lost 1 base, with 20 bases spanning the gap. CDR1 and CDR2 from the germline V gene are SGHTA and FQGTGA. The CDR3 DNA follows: TGTGCCAGCAGCCTATCCGGACGGACGGCGGGTAACTATGGCTACACCTTC. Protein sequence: CASSLSGRTAGNYGYTF.

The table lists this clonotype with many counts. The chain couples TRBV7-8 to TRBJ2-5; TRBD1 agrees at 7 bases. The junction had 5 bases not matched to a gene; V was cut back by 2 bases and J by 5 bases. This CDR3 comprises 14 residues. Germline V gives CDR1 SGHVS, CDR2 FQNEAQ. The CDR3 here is CASSLNRGDETQYF. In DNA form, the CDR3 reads TGTGCCAGCAGCTTAAACAGGGGCGATGAGACCCAGTACTTC.

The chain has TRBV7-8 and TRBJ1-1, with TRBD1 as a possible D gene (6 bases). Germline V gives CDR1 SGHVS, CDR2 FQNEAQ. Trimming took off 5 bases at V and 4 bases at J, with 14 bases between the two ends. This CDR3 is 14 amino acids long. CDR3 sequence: CASSQRQGSTEAFF. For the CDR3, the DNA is TGTGCCAGCAGCCAAAGGCAGGGGAGCACTGAAGCTTTCTTT.